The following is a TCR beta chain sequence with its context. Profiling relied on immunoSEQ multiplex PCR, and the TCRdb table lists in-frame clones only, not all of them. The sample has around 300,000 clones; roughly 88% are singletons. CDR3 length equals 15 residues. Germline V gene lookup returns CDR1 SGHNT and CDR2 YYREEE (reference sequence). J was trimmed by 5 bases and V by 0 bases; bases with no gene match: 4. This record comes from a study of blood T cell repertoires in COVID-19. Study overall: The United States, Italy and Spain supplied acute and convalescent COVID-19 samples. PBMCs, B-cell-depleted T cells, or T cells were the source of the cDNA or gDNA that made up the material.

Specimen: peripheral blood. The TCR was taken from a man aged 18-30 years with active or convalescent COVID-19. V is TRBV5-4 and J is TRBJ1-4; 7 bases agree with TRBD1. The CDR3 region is CASSLVAGGNEKLFF. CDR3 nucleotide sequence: TGTGCCAGCAGCTTGGTGGCAGGGGGGAATGAAAAACTGTTTTTT. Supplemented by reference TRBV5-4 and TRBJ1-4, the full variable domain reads ETGVTQSPTHLIKTRGQQVTLRCSSQSGHNTVSWYQQALGQGPQFIFQYYREEENGRGNFPPRFSGLQFPNYSSELNVNALELDDSALYLCASSLVAGGNEKLFFGSGTQLSVL.